This TCR beta chain came from a study of cytomegalovirus exposure and HLA in healthy donors. The germline CDR1 and CDR2 sequences are MNHEY and SMNVEV (reference sequence). The V and J ends lost 3 bases and 2 bases, in that order; junction bases with no gene match: 3. CDR3 size: 16 residues. The assay was immunoSEQ multiplex PCR, and TCRdb's table has in-frame clones only and misses some. The sample has more than 85,000 clones; roughly 88% are singletons. The receptor was derived from a woman younger than 45 in good health and CMV-seropositive. Source material: PBMCs. V and J are TRBV27 and TRBJ2-6; 8 bases align to TRBD2. The CDR3 coding sequence is TGTGCCAGCAGTTTGATCGGGGGGGCTGGGGCCAACGTCCTGACTTTC. Protein product: CASSLIGGAGANVLTF.